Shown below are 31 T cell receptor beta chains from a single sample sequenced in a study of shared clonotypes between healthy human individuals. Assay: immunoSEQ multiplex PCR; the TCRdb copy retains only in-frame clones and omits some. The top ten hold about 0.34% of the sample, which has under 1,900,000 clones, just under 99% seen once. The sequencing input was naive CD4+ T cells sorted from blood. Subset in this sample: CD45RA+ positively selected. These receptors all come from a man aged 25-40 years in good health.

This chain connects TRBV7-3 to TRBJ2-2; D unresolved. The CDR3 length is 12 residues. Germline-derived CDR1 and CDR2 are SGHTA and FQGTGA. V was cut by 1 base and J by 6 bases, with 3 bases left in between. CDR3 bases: TGTGCCAGCAGCTTAAATTCCGGGGAGCTGTTTTTT. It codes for CASSLNSGELFF. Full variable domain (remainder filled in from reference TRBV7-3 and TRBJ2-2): GAGVSQTPSNKVTEKGKYVELRCDPISGHTALYWYRQSLGQGPEFLIYFQGTGAADDSGLPNDRFFAVRPEGSVSTLKIQRTERGDSAVYLCASSLNSGELFFGEGSRLTVL.

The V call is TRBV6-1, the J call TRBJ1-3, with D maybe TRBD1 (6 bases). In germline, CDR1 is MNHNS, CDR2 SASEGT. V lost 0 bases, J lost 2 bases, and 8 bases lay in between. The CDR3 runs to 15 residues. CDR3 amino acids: CASSEANRAGNTIYF. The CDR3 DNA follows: TGTGCCAGCAGTGAAGCGAACAGGGCTGGAAACACCATATATTTT.

The CDR3 DNA follows: TGTGCCAGCGGATTAGCGGGAGAACCCACCGGGGAGCTGTTTTTT. Translation: CASGLAGEPTGELFF. V and J are TRBV27 and TRBJ2-2; 9 nucleotides agree with TRBD2. J lost 4 bases, V lost 8 bases, and 8 bases had no gene match. The CDR3 spans 15 residues. Germline V lookup: CDR1 MNHEY, CDR2 SMNVEV (reference sequence).

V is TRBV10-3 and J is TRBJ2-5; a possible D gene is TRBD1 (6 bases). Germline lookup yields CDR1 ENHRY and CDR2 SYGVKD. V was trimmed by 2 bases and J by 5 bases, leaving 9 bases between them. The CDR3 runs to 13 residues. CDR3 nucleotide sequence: TGTGCCATCAGTGAGGAGGGGGTGGAGACCCAGTACTTC. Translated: CAISEEGVETQYF.

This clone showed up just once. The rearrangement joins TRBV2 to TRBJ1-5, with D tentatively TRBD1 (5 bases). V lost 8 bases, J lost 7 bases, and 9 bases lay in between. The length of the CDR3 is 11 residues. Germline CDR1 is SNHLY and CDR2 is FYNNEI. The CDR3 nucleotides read TGTGCCAGCCGAGGGGACCAGCCCCAGCATTTT. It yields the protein CASRGDQPQHF. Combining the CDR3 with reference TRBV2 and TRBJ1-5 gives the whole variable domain EPEVTQTPSHQVTQMGQEVILRCVPISNHLYFYWYRQILGQKVEFLVSFYNNEISEKSEIFDDQFSVERPDGSNFTLKIRSTKLEDSAMYFCASRGDQPQHFGDGTRLSIL.

The CDR3 region is CASSLAGGPVYNEQFF. In DNA, the CDR3 is TGTGCCAGCAGCTTAGCGGGAGGGCCGGTATACAATGAGCAGTTCTTC. The rearrangement links TRBV7-6 to TRBJ2-1, with TRBD2 matching 7 bases. The CDR3 spans 16 residues. In germline, CDR1 is SGHVS, CDR2 FNYEAQ. V was clipped by 0 bases and J by 4 bases; unmatched bases: 6.

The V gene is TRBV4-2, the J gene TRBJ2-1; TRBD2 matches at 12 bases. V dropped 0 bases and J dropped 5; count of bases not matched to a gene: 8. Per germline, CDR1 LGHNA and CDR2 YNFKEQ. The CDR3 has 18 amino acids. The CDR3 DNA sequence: TGTGCCAGCAGCCAAGATAGACTAGCGGGGGAAAGGAACAATGAGCAGTTCTTC. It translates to CASSQDRLAGERNNEQFF.

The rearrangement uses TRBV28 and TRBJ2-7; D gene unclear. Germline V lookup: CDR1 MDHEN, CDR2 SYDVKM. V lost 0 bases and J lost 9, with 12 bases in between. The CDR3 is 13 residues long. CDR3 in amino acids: CASSLWQDPGQYF. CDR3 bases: TGTGCCAGCAGTTTATGGCAGGACCCGGGGCAGTACTTC.

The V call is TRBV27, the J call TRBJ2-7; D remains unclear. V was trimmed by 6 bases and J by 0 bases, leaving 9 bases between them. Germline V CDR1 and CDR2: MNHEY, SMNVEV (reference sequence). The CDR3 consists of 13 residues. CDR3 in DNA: TGTGCCAGCAGGTCCCAGGCCTCCTACGAGCAGTACTTC. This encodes CASRSQASYEQYF.

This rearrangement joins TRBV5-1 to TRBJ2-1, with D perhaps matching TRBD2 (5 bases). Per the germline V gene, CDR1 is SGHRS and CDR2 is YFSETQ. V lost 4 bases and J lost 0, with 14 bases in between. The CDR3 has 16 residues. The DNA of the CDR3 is TGCGCCAGCAGCACCGCCAGTACTAGCTCCTACAATGAGCAGTTCTTC. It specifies CASSTASTSSYNEQFF.

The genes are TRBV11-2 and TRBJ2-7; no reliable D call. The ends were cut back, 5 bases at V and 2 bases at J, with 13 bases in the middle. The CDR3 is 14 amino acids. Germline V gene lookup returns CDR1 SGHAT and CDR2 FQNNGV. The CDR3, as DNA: TGTGCCAGCAGCCCCCTTCTAGGTACCTACGAGCAGTACTTC. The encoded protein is CASSPLLGTYEQYF.

CDR3 region: CASSTSAGPRYEQYF. In DNA form, the CDR3 reads TGTGCCAGTAGTACATCCGCCGGGCCCCGCTACGAGCAGTACTTC. The chain is built from TRBV19 and TRBJ2-7; D uncertain. V shed 4 bases and J shed 3 bases, with 16 bases lying between them. The CDR3 sequence is 15 residues long. Germline V gene sequence: CDR1 LNHDA, CDR2 SQIVND (reference sequence).

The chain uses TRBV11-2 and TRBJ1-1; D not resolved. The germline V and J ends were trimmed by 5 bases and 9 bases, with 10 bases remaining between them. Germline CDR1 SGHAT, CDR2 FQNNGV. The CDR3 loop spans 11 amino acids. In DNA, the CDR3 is TGTGCCAGCAGCGAAGTAGGGAAAGCTTTCTTT. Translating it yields CASSEVGKAFF.

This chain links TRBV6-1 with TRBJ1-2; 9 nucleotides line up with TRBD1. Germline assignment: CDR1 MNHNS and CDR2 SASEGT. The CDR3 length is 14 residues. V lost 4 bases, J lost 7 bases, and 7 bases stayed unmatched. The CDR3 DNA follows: TGTGCCAGCAGTGCTCGACAGGGGGATCGTGGCTACACCTTC. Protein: CASSARQGDRGYTF.

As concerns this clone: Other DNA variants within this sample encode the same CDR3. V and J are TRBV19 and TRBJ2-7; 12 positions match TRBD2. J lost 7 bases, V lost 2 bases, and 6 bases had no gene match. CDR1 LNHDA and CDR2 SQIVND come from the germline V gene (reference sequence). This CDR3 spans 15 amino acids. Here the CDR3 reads CASSILAGGPGEQYF. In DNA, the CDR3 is TGTGCCAGTAGTATACTAGCGGGAGGGCCGGGGGAGCAGTACTTC. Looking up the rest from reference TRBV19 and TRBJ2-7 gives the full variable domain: DGGITQSPKYLFRKEGQNVTLSCEQNLNHDAMYWYRQDPGQGLRLIYYSQIVNDFQKGDIAEGYSVSREKKESFPLTVTSAQKNPTAFYLCASSILAGGPGEQYFGPGTRLTVT.

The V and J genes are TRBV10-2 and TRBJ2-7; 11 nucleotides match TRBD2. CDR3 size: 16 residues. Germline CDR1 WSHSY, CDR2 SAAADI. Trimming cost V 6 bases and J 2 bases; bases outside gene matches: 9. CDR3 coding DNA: TGCGCCAGCAGATCAACGGGACTAGCGGTCCCCTACGAGCAGTACTTC. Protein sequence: CASRSTGLAVPYEQYF.

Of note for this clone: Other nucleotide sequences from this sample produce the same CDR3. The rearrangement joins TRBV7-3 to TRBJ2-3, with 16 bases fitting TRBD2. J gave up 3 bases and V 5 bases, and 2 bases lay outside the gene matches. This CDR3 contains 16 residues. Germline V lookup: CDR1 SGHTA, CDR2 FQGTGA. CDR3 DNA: TGTGCCAGCAGCCCGGGACTAGCGGGAGGGACAGATACGCAGTATTTT. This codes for CASSPGLAGGTDTQYF.

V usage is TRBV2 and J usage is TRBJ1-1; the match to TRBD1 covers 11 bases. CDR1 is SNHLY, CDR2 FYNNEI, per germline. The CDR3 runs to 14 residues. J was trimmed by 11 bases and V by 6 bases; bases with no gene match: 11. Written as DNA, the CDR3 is TGTGCCAGCAGGAAAAACCGGGACAGGGGGGAGGCTTTCTTT. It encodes CASRKNRDRGEAFF.

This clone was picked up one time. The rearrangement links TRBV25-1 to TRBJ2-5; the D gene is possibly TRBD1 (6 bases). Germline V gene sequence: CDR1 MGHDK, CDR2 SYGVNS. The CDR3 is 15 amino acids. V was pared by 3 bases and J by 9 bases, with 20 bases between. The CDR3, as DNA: TGTGCCAGCAGTGACTGGGACACCGCGGGTCGCGCCCAGTACTTC. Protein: CASSDWDTAGRAQYF.

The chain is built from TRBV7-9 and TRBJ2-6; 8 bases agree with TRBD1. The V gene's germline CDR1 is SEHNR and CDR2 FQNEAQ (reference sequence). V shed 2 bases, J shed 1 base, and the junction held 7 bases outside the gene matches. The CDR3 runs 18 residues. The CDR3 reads CASSLKNRGRSGANVLTF. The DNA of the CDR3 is TGTGCCAGCAGCTTAAAAAACAGGGGGAGGTCTGGGGCCAACGTCCTGACTTTC.

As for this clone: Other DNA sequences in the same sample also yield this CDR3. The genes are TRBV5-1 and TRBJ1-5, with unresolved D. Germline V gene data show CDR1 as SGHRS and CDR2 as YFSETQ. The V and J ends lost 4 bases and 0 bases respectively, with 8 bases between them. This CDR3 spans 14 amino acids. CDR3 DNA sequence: TGCGCCAGCAGCCTCGAAAATAGCAATCAGCCCCAGCATTTT. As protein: CASSLENSNQPQHF.

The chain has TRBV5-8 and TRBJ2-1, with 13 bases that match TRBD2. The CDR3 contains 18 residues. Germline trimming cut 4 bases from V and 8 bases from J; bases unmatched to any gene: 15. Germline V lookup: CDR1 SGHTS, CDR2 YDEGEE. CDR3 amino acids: CASSPGLAGVSAGDEQFF. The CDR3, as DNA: TGTGCCAGCAGCCCCGGACTAGCGGGAGTGAGTGCTGGCGATGAGCAGTTCTTC.

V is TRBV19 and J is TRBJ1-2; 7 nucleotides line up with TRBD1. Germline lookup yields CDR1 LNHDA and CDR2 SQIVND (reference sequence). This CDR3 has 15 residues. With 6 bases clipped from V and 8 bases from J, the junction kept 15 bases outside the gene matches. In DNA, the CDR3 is TGTGCCAGTAGCCCTCGAGGAGGGGGCGCGGGAGGCTACACCTTC. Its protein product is CASSPRGGGAGGYTF.

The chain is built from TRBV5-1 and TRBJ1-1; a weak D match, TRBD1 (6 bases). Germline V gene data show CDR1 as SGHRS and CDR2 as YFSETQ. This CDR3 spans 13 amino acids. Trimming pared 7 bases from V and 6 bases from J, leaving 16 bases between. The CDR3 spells CASSLGGSAEAFF. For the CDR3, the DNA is TGCGCCAGCTCTCTAGGGGGGAGCGCTGAAGCTTTCTTT.

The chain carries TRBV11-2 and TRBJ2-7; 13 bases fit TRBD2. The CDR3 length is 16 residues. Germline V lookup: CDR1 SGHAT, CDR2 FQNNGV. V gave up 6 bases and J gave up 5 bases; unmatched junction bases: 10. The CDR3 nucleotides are TGTGCCAGCAGACCAAAACGAGGACTAGCGGGAGACGAGCAGTACTTC. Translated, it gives CASRPKRGLAGDEQYF. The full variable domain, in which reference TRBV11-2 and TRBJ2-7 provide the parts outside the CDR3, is EAGVAQSPRYKIIEKRQSVAFWCNPISGHATLYWYQQILGQGPKLLIQFQNNGVVDDSQLPKDRFSAERLKGVDSTLKIQPAKLEDSAVYLCASRPKRGLAGDEQYFGPGTRLTVT.

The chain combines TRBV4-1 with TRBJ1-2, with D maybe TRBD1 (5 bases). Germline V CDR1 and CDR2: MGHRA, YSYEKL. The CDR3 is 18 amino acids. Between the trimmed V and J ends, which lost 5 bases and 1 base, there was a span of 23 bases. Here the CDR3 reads CASSSRGKGTSGNYGYTF. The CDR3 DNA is TGCGCCAGCAGCAGTCGGGGGAAGGGAACGTCGGGTAACTATGGCTACACCTTC.

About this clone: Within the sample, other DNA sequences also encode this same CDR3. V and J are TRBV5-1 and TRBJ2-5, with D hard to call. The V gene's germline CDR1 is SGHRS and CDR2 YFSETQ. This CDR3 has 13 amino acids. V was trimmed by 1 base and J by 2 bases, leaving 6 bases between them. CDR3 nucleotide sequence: TGCGCCAGCAGCTTGTCACATCAAGAGACCCAGTACTTC. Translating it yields CASSLSHQETQYF. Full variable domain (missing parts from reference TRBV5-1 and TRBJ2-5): KAGVTQTPRYLIKTRGQQVTLSCSPISGHRSVSWYQQTPGQGLQFLFEYFSETQRNKGNFPGRFSGRQFSNSRSEMNVSTLELGDSALYLCASSLSHQETQYFGPGTRLLVL.

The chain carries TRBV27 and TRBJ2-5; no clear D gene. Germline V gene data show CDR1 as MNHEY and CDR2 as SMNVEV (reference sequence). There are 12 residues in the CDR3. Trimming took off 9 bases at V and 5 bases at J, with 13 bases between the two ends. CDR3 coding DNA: TGTGCCAGTTACGATGCCCGGGAGACCCAGTACTTC. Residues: CASYDARETQYF.

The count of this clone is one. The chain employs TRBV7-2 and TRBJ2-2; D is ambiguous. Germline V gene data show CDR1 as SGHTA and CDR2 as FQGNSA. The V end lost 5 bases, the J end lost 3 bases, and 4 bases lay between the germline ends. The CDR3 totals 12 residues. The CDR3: CASSRDTGELFF. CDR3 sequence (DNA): TGTGCCAGCAGCAGAGACACCGGGGAGCTGTTTTTT.

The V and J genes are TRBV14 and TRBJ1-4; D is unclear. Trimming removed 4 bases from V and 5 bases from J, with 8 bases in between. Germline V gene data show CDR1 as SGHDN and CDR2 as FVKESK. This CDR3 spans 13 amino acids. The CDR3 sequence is CASSLRTNEKLFF. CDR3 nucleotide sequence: TGTGCCAGCAGCCTTAGAACGAATGAAAAACTGTTTTTT.

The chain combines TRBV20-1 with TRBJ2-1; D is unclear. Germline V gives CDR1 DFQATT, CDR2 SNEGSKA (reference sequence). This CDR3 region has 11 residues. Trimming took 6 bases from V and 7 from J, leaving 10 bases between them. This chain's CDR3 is CSASSANEQFF. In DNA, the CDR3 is TGCAGTGCCTCCTCCGCTAATGAGCAGTTCTTC.